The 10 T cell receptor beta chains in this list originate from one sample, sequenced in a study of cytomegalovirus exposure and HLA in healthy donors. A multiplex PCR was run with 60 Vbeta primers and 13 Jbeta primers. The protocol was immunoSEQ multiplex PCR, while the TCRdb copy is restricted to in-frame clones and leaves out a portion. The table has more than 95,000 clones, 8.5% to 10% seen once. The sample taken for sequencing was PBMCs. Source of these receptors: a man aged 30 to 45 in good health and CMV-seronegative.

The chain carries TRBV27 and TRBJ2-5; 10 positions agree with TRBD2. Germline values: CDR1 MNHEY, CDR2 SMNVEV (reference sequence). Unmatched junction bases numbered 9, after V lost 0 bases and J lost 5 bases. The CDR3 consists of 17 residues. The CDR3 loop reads CASSLSAGGRPGETQYF. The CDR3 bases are TGTGCCAGCAGTTTATCAGCGGGAGGGCGCCCTGGGGAGACCCAGTACTTC.

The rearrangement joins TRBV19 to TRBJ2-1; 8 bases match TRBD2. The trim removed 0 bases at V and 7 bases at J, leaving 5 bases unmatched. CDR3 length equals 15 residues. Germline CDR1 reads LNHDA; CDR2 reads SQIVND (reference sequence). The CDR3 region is CASSIERGAGNEQFF. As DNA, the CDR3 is TGTGCCAGTAGTATAGAGCGGGGGGCCGGAAATGAGCAGTTCTTC.

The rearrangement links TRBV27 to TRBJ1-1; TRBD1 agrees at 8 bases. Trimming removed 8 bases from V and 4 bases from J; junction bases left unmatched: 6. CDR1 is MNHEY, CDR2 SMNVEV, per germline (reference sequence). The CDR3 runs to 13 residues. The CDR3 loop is CASGQGSITEAFF. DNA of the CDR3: TGTGCCAGCGGACAGGGCTCGATCACTGAAGCTTTCTTT.

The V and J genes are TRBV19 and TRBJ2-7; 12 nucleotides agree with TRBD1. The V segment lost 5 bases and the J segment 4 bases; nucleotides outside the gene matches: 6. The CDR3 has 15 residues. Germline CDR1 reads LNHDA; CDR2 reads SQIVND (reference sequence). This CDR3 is CASSGGDRGLYEQYF. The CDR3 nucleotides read TGTGCCAGTAGTGGAGGGGACAGGGGGCTGTACGAGCAGTACTTC.

CDR3 protein: CASSQSSGSFNEQFF. The DNA of the CDR3 is TGTGCCAGCAGCCAATCCAGCGGGAGTTTCAATGAGCAGTTCTTC. This rearrangement joins TRBV9 to TRBJ2-1; 8 bases line up with TRBD2. The trim removed 4 bases at V and 6 bases at J, leaving 9 bases unmatched. Per germline, CDR1 SGDLS and CDR2 YYNGEE. The length of the CDR3 is 15 residues.

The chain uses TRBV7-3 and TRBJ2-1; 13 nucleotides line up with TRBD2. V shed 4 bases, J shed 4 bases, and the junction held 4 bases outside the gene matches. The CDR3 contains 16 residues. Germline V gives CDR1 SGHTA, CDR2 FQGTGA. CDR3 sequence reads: CASSSRTSGSYNEQFF. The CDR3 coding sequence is TGTGCCAGCAGCTCACGGACTAGCGGGAGTTACAATGAGCAGTTCTTC.

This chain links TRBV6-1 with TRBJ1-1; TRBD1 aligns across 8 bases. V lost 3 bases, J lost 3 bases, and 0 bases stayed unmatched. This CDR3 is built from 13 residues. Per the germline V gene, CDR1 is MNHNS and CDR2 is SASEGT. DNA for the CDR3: TGTGCCAGCAGTGACAGGGGGCACACTGAAGCTTTCTTT. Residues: CASSDRGHTEAFF.

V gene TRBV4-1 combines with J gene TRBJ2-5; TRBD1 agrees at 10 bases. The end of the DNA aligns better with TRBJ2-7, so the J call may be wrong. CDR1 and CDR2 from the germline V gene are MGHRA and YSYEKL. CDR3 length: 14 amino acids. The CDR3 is CASSQGQGWDEQYF. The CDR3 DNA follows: TGCGCCAGCAGCCAGGGACAGGGGTGGGACGAGCAGTACTTC.

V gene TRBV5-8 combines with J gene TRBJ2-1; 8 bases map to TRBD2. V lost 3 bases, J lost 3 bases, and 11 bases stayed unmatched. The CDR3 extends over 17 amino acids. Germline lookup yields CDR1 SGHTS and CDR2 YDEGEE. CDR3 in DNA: TGTGCCAGCAGCTCATCCCTCCCGGGACTAGTCTACAATGAGCAGTTCTTC. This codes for CASSSSLPGLVYNEQFF.

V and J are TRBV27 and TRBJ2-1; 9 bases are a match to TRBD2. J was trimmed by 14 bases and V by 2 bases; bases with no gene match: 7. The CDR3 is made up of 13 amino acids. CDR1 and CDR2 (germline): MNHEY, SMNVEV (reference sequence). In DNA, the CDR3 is TGTGCCAGCAGTTTAACTGGTAGCGGGAGAAAGTTCTTC. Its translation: CASSLTGSGRKFF.